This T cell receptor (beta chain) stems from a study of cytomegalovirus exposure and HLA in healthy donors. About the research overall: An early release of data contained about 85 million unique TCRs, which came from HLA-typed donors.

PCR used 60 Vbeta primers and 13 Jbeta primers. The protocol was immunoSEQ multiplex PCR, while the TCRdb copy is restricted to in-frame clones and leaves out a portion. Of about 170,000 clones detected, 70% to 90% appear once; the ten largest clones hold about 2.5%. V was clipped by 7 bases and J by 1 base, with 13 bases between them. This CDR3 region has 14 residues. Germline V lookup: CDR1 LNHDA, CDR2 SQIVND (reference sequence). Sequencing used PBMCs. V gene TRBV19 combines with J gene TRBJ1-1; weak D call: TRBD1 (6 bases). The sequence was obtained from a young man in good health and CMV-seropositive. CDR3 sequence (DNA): TGTGCCAGTACCCAAGGACAGACGAACACTGAAGCTTTCTTT. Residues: CASTQGQTNTEAFF. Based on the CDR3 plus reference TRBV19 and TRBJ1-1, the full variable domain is DGGITQSPKYLFRKEGQNVTLSCEQNLNHDAMYWYRQDPGQGLRLIYYSQIVNDFQKGDIAEGYSVSREKKESFPLTVTSAQKNPTAFYLCASTQGQTNTEAFFGQGTRLTVV.